The present T cell receptor (beta chain) was sequenced within a study of blood T cell repertoires in COVID-19. Study information: Samples of COVID-19 (acute and convalescent) were obtained from the United States, Italy and Spain.

Measured with immunoSEQ multiplex PCR; TCRdb has only the in-frame clones, and not every one. Of tens of thousands of clones in the sample, more than 75% are singletons; the top ten hold about 3.7%. V dropped 6 bases and J dropped 8; count of bases not matched to a gene: 3. Germline V CDR1 and CDR2: LGHNT, FRNRAP. The CDR3 covers 12 residues. V and J are TRBV12-5 and TRBJ2-3; 9 positions agree with TRBD1. The sequencing input was peripheral blood. The clonotype was recovered from a middle-aged man with COVID-19, enrolled during active disease. The CDR3 sequence: CASGPDRGTQYF. The CDR3 DNA reads TGTGCTAGTGGACCGGACAGGGGTACGCAGTATTTT.